The 4 T cell receptor beta chains below come from one sample, sequenced in a study of shared clonotypes between healthy human individuals (dated by TCRdb to 2018 to 2021). Library construction relied on the immunoSEQ multiplex PCR assay. As stored in TCRdb, this immuneACCESS dataset retains in-frame rearrangements with V and J assigned. A fraction of the clones does not appear; measured against another copy, unresolved V genes explain less than half of the discrepancy, and the remainder lacks a known reason. In all, the sample holds approximately 500,000 clones, and approximately 79% of those were seen once. The ten biggest clones cover 13% of the sample. Input material: PBMCs. The receptor set was obtained from a woman aged 40-49 years in good health. Some clones in this sample may be carry-over from other donors' samples.

On this clone itself: A read error likely explains this, since a far larger clone differs by one base. At the DNA level, this CDR3 is encoded by other sequences in the same sample as well. This rearrangement joins TRBV10-3 to TRBJ2-3, with 11 bases matching TRBD2. The V gene end was trimmed by 8 bases and the J gene end by 0 bases; junction bases not matched to a gene: 1. This CDR3 is built from 14 residues. Germline V lookup: CDR1 ENHRY, CDR2 SYGVKD. This chain's CDR3 is CAIGTSGSTDTQYF. The CDR3 DNA is TGTGCCATCGGGACTAGCGGAAGCACAGATACGCAGTATTTT.

A remark on this clone: Other DNA sequences from this sample encode an identical CDR3 as well. The chain links TRBV2 to TRBJ1-1; 7 bases align to TRBD1. Trimming cost V 5 bases and J 5 bases; bases outside gene matches: 5. This CDR3 region has 13 residues. CDR1 SNHLY and CDR2 FYNNEI come from the germline V gene. CDR3 DNA sequence: TGTGCCAGCAGTCGACAGGGAGGGACTGAAGCTTTCTTT. Residues: CASSRQGGTEAFF.

Details on this clone: This CDR3 is also generated by other DNA sequences in the sample. The CDR3 loop reads CASSLEGQGIYEQYF. CDR3 in DNA: TGTGCCAGCAGCTTAGAGGGACAGGGTATTTACGAGCAGTACTTC. The chain links TRBV11-2 to TRBJ2-7; 9 bases match TRBD1. Trimming cost V 0 bases and J 4 bases; bases outside gene matches: 4. The CDR3 runs to 15 residues. Germline V gene data show CDR1 as SGHAT and CDR2 as FQNNGV.

This clone was counted only a few times. J is TRBJ2-5 and V is TRBV6-6; unclear D gene. The closer fit of TRBJ2-7 to the DNA end suggests the J call may be wrong. The CDR3 loop spans 11 amino acids. CDR1 and CDR2 (germline): MNHNY, SVGAGI (reference sequence). The CDR3 nucleotides read TGTGCCAGCAGTTATTTCTACGAGCAGTACTTC. Amino acid sequence: CASSYFYEQYF.